This entry concerns a single TCR beta chain. This record comes from a study of Tregs in tolerant kidney transplant recipients. Germline CDR1 SGHNT, CDR2 YENEEA. CDR3 length equals 15 residues. The V segment lost 1 base and the J segment 4 bases; nucleotides outside the gene matches: 5. This table comes from immunoSEQ multiplex PCR, and its TCRdb copy is limited to in-frame clones, with some not included. This repertoire shows about 68,000 clones, around 84% found once; its top ten account for roughly 4.9%. The chain joins TRBV11-3 to TRBJ2-5, with 8 bases lining up with TRBD1. The sample consisted of CD4+ T cells from blood. This sequence originates from a human donor in good health. CDR3 DNA sequence: TGTGCCAGCAGCTTAGGGACAGGGATACGAGAGACCCAGTACTTC. Its protein product is CASSLGTGIRETQYF.